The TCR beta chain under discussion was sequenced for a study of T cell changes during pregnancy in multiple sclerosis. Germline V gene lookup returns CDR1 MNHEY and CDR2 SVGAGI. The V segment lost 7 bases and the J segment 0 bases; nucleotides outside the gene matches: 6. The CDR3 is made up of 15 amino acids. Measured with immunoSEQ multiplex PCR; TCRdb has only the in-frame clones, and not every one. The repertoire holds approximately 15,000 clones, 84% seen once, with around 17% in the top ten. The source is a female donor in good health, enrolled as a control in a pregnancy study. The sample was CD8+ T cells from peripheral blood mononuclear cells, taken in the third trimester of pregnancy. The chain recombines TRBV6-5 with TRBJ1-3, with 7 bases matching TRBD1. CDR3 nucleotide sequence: TGTGCCAGCACCCGGGACAGCAGCTCTGGAAACACCATATATTTT. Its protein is CASTRDSSSGNTIYF.